This is a list of T cell receptor beta chains from one sample in a study of blood T cell repertoires in COVID-19. The protocol was immunoSEQ multiplex PCR, while the TCRdb copy is restricted to in-frame clones and leaves out a portion. The sample holds about 70,000 clones; roughly 79% are singletons and the top ten take about 6%. The specimen was peripheral blood. The receptors stem from a woman in her sixties with acute or convalescent COVID-19. CDR3s include the opening cysteine and the closing phenylalanine or tryptophan.

v_gene: TRBV21-1; j_gene: TRBJ1-2; len: 15; CDR3aa: CASSKAPPGNYGYTF
v_gene: TRBV9; j_gene: TRBJ2-3; len: 16; CDR3aa: CASSVEGVGLTDTQYF
v_gene: TRBV11-2; j_gene: TRBJ1-5; len: 14; CDR3aa: CASSLERVGQPQHF
v_gene: TRBV6-5; j_gene: TRBJ2-1; len: 15; CDR3aa: CASTPPVAGSNEQFF
v_gene: TRBV28; j_gene: TRBJ1-2; len: 16; CDR3aa: CASSSVPGLVSGGYTF
v_gene: TRBV12-5; j_gene: TRBJ1-2; len: 13; CDR3aa: CAHQGDTGYGYTF
v_gene: TRBV10-2; j_gene: TRBJ2-6; len: 14; CDR3aa: CASMQGTGANVLTF
v_gene: TRBV5-1; j_gene: TRBJ1-1; len: 15; CDR3aa: CASSLGGRSNTEAFF
v_gene: TRBV2; j_gene: TRBJ2-7; len: 13; CDR3aa: CASSVGGYYEQYF
v_gene: TRBV6-1; j_gene: TRBJ2-3; len: 16; CDR3aa: CASSEFRQGSTDTQYF
v_gene: TRBV28; j_gene: TRBJ2-1; len: 14; CDR3aa: CASSVLAGVPEQFF
v_gene: TRBV27; j_gene: TRBJ2-7; len: 13; CDR3aa: CASSYLEGYEQYF
v_gene: TRBV5-3; j_gene: TRBJ2-3; len: 16; CDR3aa: CARSLELRGSTDTQYF
v_gene: TRBV7-8; j_gene: TRBJ2-7; len: 15; CDR3aa: CASSHEQGAYYEQYF
v_gene: TRBV5-1; j_gene: TRBJ2-5; len: 15; CDR3aa: CASSLLRGGQETQYF
v_gene: TRBV5-1; j_gene: TRBJ2-7; len: 15; CDR3aa: CASSLEARGTYEQYF
v_gene: TRBV10-3; j_gene: TRBJ1-1; len: 16; CDR3aa: CAISESGTGFLTEAFF
v_gene: TRBV19; j_gene: TRBJ2-3; len: 17; CDR3aa: CASSWDPGVPSTDTQYF
v_gene: TRBV6-6; j_gene: TRBJ1-2; len: 14; CDR3aa: CASSQSTGLYGYTF
v_gene: TRBV12-3/TRBV12-4; j_gene: TRBJ2-4; len: 13; CDR3aa: CASSLNRDNIQYF
v_gene: TRBV2; j_gene: TRBJ1-4; len: 15; CDR3aa: CASSSEGIRNEKLFF
v_gene: TRBV4-1; j_gene: TRBJ2-7; len: 20; CDR3aa: CASSQDIPRVGEGGPYEQYF
v_gene: TRBV5-1; j_gene: TRBJ2-3; len: 14; CDR3aa: CASSLGTRGDTQYF
v_gene: TRBV7-9; j_gene: TRBJ1-2; len: 15; CDR3aa: CASSLVSGGEDGYTF
v_gene: TRBV28; j_gene: TRBJ1-1; len: 12; CDR3aa: CASSFLKGPAFF
v_gene: TRBV25-1; j_gene: TRBJ1-6; len: 16; CDR3aa: CASSANRRGGGSPLHF
v_gene: TRBV13; j_gene: TRBJ1-1; len: 13; CDR3aa: CASSLVLFPEAFF
v_gene: TRBV29-1; j_gene: TRBJ2-7; len: 12; CDR3aa: CSVEGQGYEQYF
v_gene: TRBV28; j_gene: TRBJ2-3; len: 15; CDR3aa: CASHTMTSGTDTQYF
v_gene: TRBV5-6; j_gene: TRBJ1-1; len: 13; CDR3aa: CASSLEGANRAFF
v_gene: TRBV27; j_gene: TRBJ1-1; len: 16; CDR3aa: CASSTPGQGRFTEAFF
v_gene: TRBV27; j_gene: TRBJ1-2; len: 15; CDR3aa: CASSPVGRARGGYTF
v_gene: TRBV7-9; j_gene: TRBJ2-7; len: 15; CDR3aa: CASSLGQGEVYEQYF
v_gene: TRBV13; j_gene: TRBJ2-3; len: 16; CDR3aa: CASSLASGGTGDTQYF
v_gene: TRBV9; j_gene: TRBJ2-7; len: 14; CDR3aa: CASSVSGQTYEQYF
v_gene: TRBV7-2; j_gene: TRBJ2-3; len: 16; CDR3aa: CASSWRGGGSTDTQYF
v_gene: TRBV4-1; j_gene: TRBJ2-1; len: 17; CDR3aa: CASSQDRLEGRYNEQFF
v_gene: TRBV7-9; j_gene: TRBJ2-1; len: 14; CDR3aa: CASSLDQAGQEQFF
v_gene: TRBV4-1; j_gene: TRBJ1-1; len: 13; CDR3aa: CASSPLETGRTFF
v_gene: TRBV30; j_gene: TRBJ1-2; len: 13; CDR3aa: CAWGTEIPYGYTF
v_gene: TRBV27; j_gene: TRBJ1-2; len: 13; CDR3aa: CASSLAGGGGYTF
v_gene: TRBV28; j_gene: TRBJ2-5; len: 12; CDR3aa: CASSLLGATQYF
v_gene: TRBV5-4; j_gene: TRBJ2-7; len: 11; CDR3aa: CASSSAGEQYF
v_gene: TRBV7-2; j_gene: TRBJ1-6; len: 14; CDR3aa: CASRLTQGNSPLHF
v_gene: TRBV10-2; j_gene: TRBJ2-2; len: 13; CDR3aa: CASSGAGTGELFF
v_gene: TRBV19; j_gene: TRBJ2-5; len: 14; CDR3aa: CATSEGGYQETQYF
v_gene: TRBV7-2; j_gene: TRBJ2-2; len: 16; CDR3aa: CASSFPGQINTGELFF
v_gene: TRBV5-5; j_gene: TRBJ1-5; len: 13; CDR3aa: CASSLSPNQPQHF
v_gene: TRBV4-3; j_gene: TRBJ1-2; len: 13; CDR3aa: CASSPDRGQGYTF
v_gene: TRBV7-9; j_gene: TRBJ1-1; len: 15; CDR3aa: CASSFTGALNTEAFF
v_gene: TRBV29-1; j_gene: TRBJ1-2; len: 12; CDR3aa: CSVWGGAAGYTF
v_gene: TRBV7-8; j_gene: TRBJ2-1; len: 15; CDR3aa: CASSHLAGGLNEQFF
v_gene: TRBV2; j_gene: TRBJ2-5; len: 14; CDR3aa: CASTSGTGVETQYF
v_gene: TRBV3-1/TRBV3-2; j_gene: TRBJ2-3; len: 12; CDR3aa: CASSQGTGTQYF
v_gene: TRBV30; j_gene: TRBJ1-2; len: 14; CDR3aa: CAWREGLSGYGYTF
v_gene: TRBV7-9; j_gene: TRBJ2-5; len: 14; CDR3aa: CASSPSGFLQTQYF
v_gene: TRBV6-1; j_gene: TRBJ1-5; len: 15; CDR3aa: CASSEADRFRQPQHF
v_gene: TRBV30; j_gene: TRBJ2-3; len: 10; CDR3aa: CAWSLDTQYF
v_gene: TRBV19; j_gene: TRBJ1-5; len: 15; CDR3aa: CASSINSAGRGNQHF